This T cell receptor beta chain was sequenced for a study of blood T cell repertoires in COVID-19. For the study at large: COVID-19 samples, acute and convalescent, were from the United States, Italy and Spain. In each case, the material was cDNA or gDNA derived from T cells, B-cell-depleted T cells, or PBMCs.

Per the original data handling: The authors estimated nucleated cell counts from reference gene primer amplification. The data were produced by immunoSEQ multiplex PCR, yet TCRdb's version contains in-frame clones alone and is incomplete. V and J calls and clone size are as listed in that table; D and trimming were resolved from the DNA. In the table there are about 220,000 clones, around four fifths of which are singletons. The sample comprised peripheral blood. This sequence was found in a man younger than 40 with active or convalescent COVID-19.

CDR3: CAWSPGFF. CDR3 coding DNA: TGTGCCTGGAGTCCGGGGTTTTTT. The V gene is TRBV30, the J gene TRBJ1-4; D is uncertain. Looked up from germline, CDR1 is GTSNPN and CDR2 is SVGIG (reference sequence). Trimming took off 2 bases at V and 16 bases at J, with 5 bases between the two ends. The CDR3 contains 8 residues.